What follows describes a single TCR beta chain. Its matching antigen is unknown. The data were taken from a study of Ad26.COV2.S vaccination and SARS-CoV-2 variants. Overall study: The donor was enrolled in the Ad26.COV2.S arm of the COV1001 trial. Doses of Ad26.COV2.S were injected into muscle once or twice, 56 days apart.

The V gene's germline CDR1 is SGHTA and CDR2 FQGNSA. This CDR3 spans 14 amino acids. The V gene end was trimmed by 6 bases and the J gene end by 4 bases; junction bases not matched to a gene: 9. Treatment given: some 19 received Ad26.COV2.S at low or high dose, single or two shots; roughly five received placebo; per-sample allocation not given. Day 63 after the first injection of vaccine or placebo was the sampling time. Clones were sequenced by immunoSEQ multiplex PCR, and TCRdb holds only the in-frame ones, with some missing. The sample includes about 350,000 clones, 86% of them seen just once. The study's findings and limits: CD8+ and CD4+ T cells specific for spike reportedly responded with substantial breadth after vaccination. Vaccine recipients posted higher spike-specific TCR breadth than their placebo counterparts.

Sequencing used peripheral blood, obtained in a trial of Ad26.COV2.S vaccine versus placebo. The source is a person aged 18-60 years who received the Ad26.COV2.S COVID-19 vaccine or a placebo. This chain joins TRBV7-2 and TRBJ2-7; 7 positions agree with TRBD1. CDR3 in DNA: TGTGCCAGCAGACCTACAGGGGAGCCTTACGAGCAGTACTTC. Protein: CASRPTGEPYEQYF.